These 22 T cell receptor beta chains were all obtained from the same sample, sequenced in a study of blood T cells in healthy people across ages. PCR was performed a second time for about 7 to 11 cycles using a sample-barcoded 5' primer and a J-beta primer mix. One entry per CDR3 protein results from TCRdb running MiXCR on the 5' RACE reads. This table holds roughly 800,000 distinct CDR3 sequences, 25% found once. This sample was shared with a second study, whose subject was T cells of mothers and their children.

What was sequenced was blood. These receptor sequences come from a boy younger than 18 in good health.

This clonotype has just a few counts. Without the conserved terminal phenylalanine or tryptophan, this CDR3 likely stems from a read error. J is TRBJ2-5 and V is TRBV29-1; TRBD2 aligns across 11 bases. TRBJ2-1 explains the end of the DNA better; the J call may be wrong. In germline, CDR1 is SQVTM, CDR2 ANQGSEA. This CDR3 comprises 15 residues. CDR3 amino acids: CSAGLAGLSTDEQFV. The DNA of the CDR3 is TGCAGCGCTGGACTAGCGGGCCTCTCCACCGATGAGCAGTTCGTC.

The chain has TRBV4-1 and TRBJ2-2, with D possibly matching TRBD2 (6 bases). The V gene lost 2 bases and the J gene lost 1 base, with 8 bases spanning the gap. Looked up from germline, CDR1 is MGHRA and CDR2 is YSYEKL. The CDR3 is made up of 15 amino acids. The DNA of the CDR3 is TGCGCCAGCAGCCAACTCGGGGGGAACACCGGGGAGCTGTTTTTT. It codes for CASSQLGGNTGELFF.

The chain combines TRBV7-2 with TRBJ1-2, with 7 positions matching TRBD1. The CDR3 consists of 13 residues. Germline V gene sequence: CDR1 SGHTA, CDR2 FQGNSA. V trimming: 5 bases; J trimming: 6 bases; junction bases outside the gene matches: 6. This chain's CDR3 is CASSTRQGDGYTF. For the CDR3, the DNA is TGTGCCAGCAGCACCCGACAGGGCGATGGCTACACCTTC.

The chain carries TRBV7-9 and TRBJ2-7, with D unclear. Trimming pared 4 bases from V and 12 bases from J, leaving 13 bases between. CDR1 and CDR2 from the germline V gene are SEHNR and FQNEAQ (reference sequence). The CDR3 length is 11 residues. CDR3 DNA sequence: TGTGCCAGCAGCTCATCAGGAGTGCGGTACTTC. Protein: CASSSSGVRYF.

This clonotype turned up a few times. The CDR3 here is CSADRDYSYNEQFF. The CDR3 DNA follows: TGCAGTGCCGACCGGGACTACTCCTACAATGAGCAGTTCTTC. The V call is TRBV20-1, the J call TRBJ2-1, with TRBD2 matching 7 bases. This CDR3 region has 14 residues. Germline assignment: CDR1 DFQATT and CDR2 SNEGSKA (reference sequence). The junction had 5 bases not matched to a gene; V was cut back by 6 bases and J by 0 bases.

This clonotype appeared a few times. V and J are TRBV28 and TRBJ2-1; D not certain. CDR1 MDHEN and CDR2 SYDVKM come from the germline V gene. The CDR3 contains 17 residues. Trimming pared 5 bases from V and 4 bases from J, leaving 21 bases between. CDR3 in amino acids: CASSPLSSAVVYNEQFF. CDR3 bases: TGTGCCAGCAGTCCACTCTCTTCTGCAGTAGTGTACAATGAGCAGTTCTTC.

This clonotype was seen only a few times. The rearrangement uses TRBV4-3 and TRBJ2-5; D gene uncertain. The better agreement between TRBJ2-1 and the DNA end casts doubt on the J call. The CDR3 covers 12 residues. CDR1 and CDR2 from the germline V gene are LGHNA and YSLEER. CDR3 nucleotides: TGCGCCAGCAGCCAGAGGAGTAATGAGCAGTTCTTC. This encodes CASSQRSNEQFF.

This chain links TRBV15 with TRBJ2-5, with D possibly matching TRBD1 (7 bases). The CDR3 has 15 amino acids. Trimming shortened V by 8 bases and J by 10 bases, and 26 bases separated the two germline ends. CDR1 LNHNV and CDR2 YYDKDF come from the germline V gene (reference sequence). The CDR3 DNA reads as TGTGCCACCGTAGACAAGGAGGGACAGAGGGTCGTCCAGTACTTC. Amino acids: CATVDKEGQRVVQYF.

This clonotype was found many times. The chain carries TRBV4-2 and TRBJ1-5; 9 bases map to TRBD1. From germline, CDR1 is LGHNA and CDR2 YNFKEQ. Trimming at V came to 0 bases and at J to 0 bases, leaving 6 bases not matched to a gene. The CDR3 has 18 amino acids. In DNA, the CDR3 is TGTGCCAGCAGCCAAGACTTACAGGGGGCGAATAGCAATCAGCCCCAGCATTTT. Residues: CASSQDLQGANSNQPQHF.

CDR3 bases: TGTGCCACCAGCAGAGATCTACGGCAGGGGGCCGGTGAGCAGTTCTTC. Protein: CATSRDLRQGAGEQFF. This chain connects TRBV15 to TRBJ2-1; 8 bases fit TRBD1. Per the germline V gene, CDR1 is LNHNV and CDR2 is YYDKDF (reference sequence). Unmatched junction bases numbered 10, after V lost 0 bases and J lost 9 bases. The CDR3 loop spans 16 amino acids.

This clonotype was found a few times. The chain links TRBV12-3 or TRBV12-4 to TRBJ2-5, with D tentatively TRBD1 (7 bases). CDR3 length equals 15 residues. The V and J ends lost 3 bases and 4 bases respectively, with 15 bases between them. Here the CDR3 reads CASSFGTQGGETQYF. As DNA, the CDR3 is TGTGCCAGCAGTTTTGGGACTCAGGGGGGAGAGACCCAGTACTTC.

This chain uses TRBV11-1 with TRBJ2-5, with a tentative D call TRBD1 (6 bases). CDR1 and CDR2 (germline): SGHAT, FQDESV (reference sequence). CDR3 length: 16 residues. V shed 5 bases and J shed 0 bases, with 16 bases lying between them. The CDR3 nucleotides read TGTGCCAGCAGCCCCCGGGACACCAGGGACCAAGAGACCCAGTACTTC. As protein: CASSPRDTRDQETQYF.

In its sample, this clonotype was seen a few times. The J gene is TRBJ2-1, the V gene TRBV5-1; D is possibly TRBD1 or TRBD2 (5 bases each). CDR3 length equals 14 residues. Germline lookup yields CDR1 SGHRS and CDR2 YFSETQ. Trimming pared 6 bases from V and 6 bases from J, leaving 16 bases between. The CDR3 region is CASTGRPISNEQFF. For the CDR3, the DNA is TGCGCCAGCACGGGACGCCCTATATCCAATGAGCAGTTCTTC.

This clonotype was picked up a small number of times. The V call is TRBV7-9, the J call TRBJ2-5, with 9 nucleotides matching TRBD2. The tail of the sequence fits TRBJ2-1 better, so the J call may be wrong. The CDR3 is 16 amino acids. Germline values: CDR1 SEHNR, CDR2 FQNEAQ (reference sequence). CDR3 nucleotides: TGTGCCAGCAGCGACTCGGCGGGAGGGCCAGGAAATGAGCAGTTCTTC. Translating gives CASSDSAGGPGNEQFF.

The rearrangement joins TRBV25-1 to TRBJ2-6; 11 bases match TRBD2. This CDR3 has 19 residues. Germline V gene lookup returns CDR1 MGHDK and CDR2 SYGVNS. The ends lost 5 bases at V and 0 bases at J; junction bases unmatched: 9. CDR3 in DNA: TGTGCCAGCAGTCACTTAGCGGGGGGGCCACCCTCTGGGGCCAACGTCCTGACTTTC. It is translated as CASSHLAGGPPSGANVLTF. The variable domain in full, completed from reference TRBV25-1 and TRBJ2-6, reads EADIYQTPRYLVIGTGKKITLECSQTMGHDKMYWYQQDPGMELHLIHYSYGVNSTEKGDLSSESTVSRIRTEHFPLTLESARPSHTSQYLCASSHLAGGPPSGANVLTFGAGSRLTVL.

V gene TRBV6-4 combines with J gene TRBJ2-3; D gene uncertain. Trimming removed 4 bases at V and 2 bases at J, with 10 bases between. The CDR3 totals 14 residues. CDR1 is MRHNA, CDR2 SNTAGT, per germline. CDR3 bases: TGTGCCAGCAGTGTGTGGGCTGACACAGATACGCAGTATTTT. It is translated as CASSVWADTDTQYF.

This clonotype was picked up a small number of times. The chain couples TRBV2 to TRBJ1-4; possibly TRBD1 for D (5 bases). The CDR3 is 13 residues long. Deletions cut 7 bases from V and 4 bases from J, with 10 bases between. Looked up from germline, CDR1 is SNHLY and CDR2 is FYNNEI. As DNA, the CDR3 is TGTGCCAGCATGGGGGAAATTAATGAAAAACTGTTTTTT. This translates into CASMGEINEKLFF.

The V call is TRBV29-1, the J call TRBJ2-7; D possibly uses TRBD1 or TRBD2 (6 bases each). The CDR3 covers 14 residues. Deletions cut 3 bases from V and 4 bases from J, with 16 bases between. Germline V CDR1 and CDR2: SQVTM, ANQGSEA. DNA for the CDR3: TGCAGCGTTGAGGGGGCCAATAGCGGTTACGAGCAGTACTTC. It yields the protein CSVEGANSGYEQYF.

V and J are TRBV2 and TRBJ1-6; D possibly corresponds to TRBD1 (5 bases). The CDR3 loop spans 16 amino acids. Between the trimmed V and J ends, which lost 4 bases and 0 bases, there was a span of 10 bases. Germline assignment: CDR1 SNHLY and CDR2 FYNNEI. The CDR3 sequence is CASSGDGSSYNSPLHF. The CDR3, as DNA: TGTGCCAGCAGTGGGGACGGGAGCTCCTATAATTCACCCCTCCACTTT. Complete variable domain (other parts from reference TRBV2 and TRBJ1-6): EPEVTQTPSHQVTQMGQEVILRCVPISNHLYFYWYRQILGQKVEFLVSFYNNEISEKSEIFDDQFSVERPDGSNFTLKIRSTKLEDSAMYFCASSGDGSSYNSPLHFGNGTRLTVT.

The chain is built from TRBV20-1 and TRBJ2-3; D gene uncertain. V lost 5 bases, J lost 2 bases, and 17 bases lay in between. From germline, CDR1 is DFQATT and CDR2 SNEGSKA (reference sequence). The CDR3 runs 15 residues. The CDR3 region is CSASGPFVNTDTQYF. For the CDR3, the DNA is TGCAGTGCTTCAGGACCGTTCGTTAACACAGATACGCAGTATTTT.

At least ten counts were recorded for this clonotype. This chain links TRBV11-2 with TRBJ2-1; D remains ambiguous. The CDR3 spans 12 residues. The germline CDR1 and CDR2 sequences are SGHAT and FQNNGV. V lost 4 bases and J 10 bases, leaving 11 bases between the germline ends. CDR3 in DNA: TGTGCCAGCAGCTATGGGTCTGGAGAGCAGTTCTTC. As protein: CASSYGSGEQFF.

This clonotype was seen more than once but under ten times. The chain recombines TRBV20-1 with TRBJ2-5; the D gene could be TRBD1 or TRBD2 (6 bases each). Germline-derived CDR1 and CDR2 are DFQATT and SNEGSKA (reference sequence). Trimming removed 1 base from V and 1 base from J, with 16 bases in between. The CDR3 extends over 16 amino acids. CDR3 residues: CSARVAGQSLQETQYF. Here the CDR3 DNA reads TGCAGTGCTAGAGTGGCGGGACAAAGCCTCCAAGAGACCCAGTACTTC.